Listed below are T cell receptor beta chains from one sample, sequenced in a study of blood T cell repertoires in COVID-19. The assay was immunoSEQ multiplex PCR, and TCRdb's table has in-frame clones only and misses some. The data show hundreds of thousands of clones, 83% seen once. Sequencing was performed on peripheral blood. These TCRs come from a woman between 50 and 59 years old with acute or convalescent COVID-19. The CDR3 runs from the conserved cysteine through the conserved F or W. Fields, in order: D gene, V gene, J gene, clone size, CDR3 protein, CDR3 DNA. D genes are given only for firm matches. Only some rows state a clone size, as once, few, many or a class for expanded clones.

>-|TRBV19|TRBJ2-5|few
CASSNGLTQYF
TGTGCCAGTAGTAATGGCTTGACCCAGTACTTC
>-|TRBV7-2|TRBJ1-1|-
CASSLGRNTEAFF
TGTGCCAGCAGCTTGGGCAGGAACACTGAAGCTTTCTTT
>-|TRBV5-1|TRBJ2-5|-
CASSLVVGRQETQYF
TGCGCCAGCAGCTTGGTCGTGGGGCGGCAAGAGACCCAGTACTTC
>-|TRBV4-2|TRBJ1-3|-
CASSQVEGDSGTIYF
TGTGCCAGCAGCCAAGTTGAGGGGGATTCGGGCACCATATATTTT
>-|TRBV12-3/TRBV12-4|TRBJ2-7|-
CASSLARGEQYF
TGTGCCAGCAGTTTAGCTAGGGGCGAGCAGTACTTC
>-|TRBV15|TRBJ2-5|few
CATSRDLAGAGETQYF
TGTGCCACCAGCAGAGATCTAGCAGGGGCCGGAGAGACCCAGTACTTC
>-|TRBV3-1/TRBV3-2|TRBJ2-2|-
CASSQKTDRELFF
TGTGCCAGCAGCCAGAAGACTGATCGGGAGCTGTTTTTT
>-|TRBV7-2|TRBJ2-7|few
CASSLGDAGRYF
TGTGCCAGCAGCTTAGGAGACGCGGGGCGGTACTTC
>-|TRBV30|TRBJ1-2|-
CAWSIGRSNYGYTF
TGTGCCTGGAGTATAGGGAGATCCAACTATGGCTACACCTTC
>TRBD1|TRBV28|TRBJ2-6|-
CASSLFPGQRDSGANVLTF
TGTGCCAGCAGTTTATTCCCGGGACAGAGGGATTCTGGGGCCAACGTCCTGACTTTC
>TRBD1|TRBV3-1/TRBV3-2|TRBJ1-1|-
CASSQDIGQGAPEAFF
TGTGCCAGCAGCCAAGACATAGGGCAGGGGGCCCCTGAAGCTTTCTTT
>-|TRBV6-8|TRBJ1-6|-
CASSYSTGRRGSPLHF
TGTGCCAGCAGTTACTCCACCGGGAGAAGGGGTTCACCCCTCCACTTT
>-|TRBV5-1|TRBJ1-5|-
CASSLEPDSKQPQHF
TGCGCCAGCAGCTTGGAACCGGATAGCAAACAGCCCCAGCATTTT
>TRBD1|TRBV10-3|TRBJ1-2|few
CAISNRDSDGYTF
TGTGCCATCTCAAATCGGGACAGTGATGGCTACACCTTC
>TRBD1|TRBV29-1|TRBJ2-7|-
CSVETGAYEQYF
TGCAGCGTTGAAACAGGGGCCTACGAGCAGTACTTC
>-|TRBV7-2|TRBJ2-1|-
CASSPQGTGTYNEQFF
TGTGCCAGCAGCCCGCAGGGGACGGGTACGTACAATGAGCAGTTCTTC
>-|TRBV4-1|TRBJ2-7|-
CASSHGGASYEQYF
TGCGCCAGCAGCCACGGCGGGGCATCCTACGAGCAGTACTTC
>-|TRBV6-5|TRBJ2-7|-
CASRSNTPNEQYF
TGTGCCAGCAGAAGTAACACCCCGAACGAGCAGTACTTC
>-|TRBV3-1/TRBV3-2|TRBJ2-1|-
CASSHRQVVNEQFF
TGTGCCAGCAGCCACAGGCAGGTCGTCAATGAGCAGTTCTTC
>TRBD1|TRBV5-4|TRBJ1-5|-
CASSEGQSVGAQHF
TGTGCCAGCAGCGAGGGACAGTCTGTCGGGGCCCAGCATTTT
>-|TRBV11-1|TRBJ2-2|few
CASSFPSANTGELFF
TGTGCCAGCAGCTTTCCTAGCGCGAACACCGGGGAGCTGTTTTTT
>TRBD1|TRBV11-2|TRBJ1-2|-
CASTPGQGLNYGYTF
TGTGCCAGCACCCCCGGACAGGGCCTCAACTATGGCTACACCTTC
>-|TRBV3-1/TRBV3-2|TRBJ2-5|-
CASSQVREETQYF
TGTGCCAGCAGCCAAGTTCGGGAAGAGACCCAGTACTTC
>-|TRBV4-2|TRBJ2-1|-
CASSQGLTVDNEQFF
TGTGCCAGCAGCCAAGGGCTAACAGTGGACAATGAGCAGTTCTTC
>TRBD1|TRBV24-1|TRBJ2-3|-
CATSDGRTGGYLAQYF
TGTGCCACCAGTGATGGTCGGACAGGGGGTTACCTTGCGCAGTATTTT
>TRBD1|TRBV19|TRBJ2-7|-
CASSIGQEWLYEQYF
TGTGCCAGTAGTATTGGACAGGAGTGGCTCTACGAGCAGTACTTC
>-|TRBV7-2|TRBJ1-5|-
CASSLAVGAQQPQHF
TGTGCCAGCAGCTTAGCGGTGGGGGCTCAGCAGCCCCAGCATTTT
>TRBD2|TRBV6-6|TRBJ2-7|-
CASSLRESSYEQYF
TGTGCCAGCAGCCTGCGGGAGAGCTCCTACGAGCAGTACTTC
>TRBD1|TRBV6-5|TRBJ1-5|-
CASRAGTGNQPQHF
TGTGCCAGCAGGGCCGGGACAGGGAATCAGCCCCAGCATTTT
>TRBD2|TRBV3-1/TRBV3-2|TRBJ2-1|-
CASSQGYSGIHNEQFF
TGTGCCAGCAGCCAAGGATATAGCGGGATCCACAATGAGCAGTTCTTC
>-|TRBV5-1|TRBJ2-7|-
CASSLSPSTYEQYF
TGCGCCAGCAGCTTGTCACCTTCTACCTACGAGCAGTACTTC
>TRBD1|TRBV3-1/TRBV3-2|TRBJ1-1|-
CASSSTGDTEAFF
TGTGCCAGCAGTTCGACAGGGGACACTGAAGCTTTCTTT
>-|TRBV6-2/TRBV6-3|TRBJ2-4|-
CASSGGPAKNIQYF
TGTGCCAGCAGCGGAGGACCAGCCAAAAACATTCAGTACTTC
>TRBD1|TRBV3-1/TRBV3-2|TRBJ2-3|once
CASSPTGDTQYF
TGTGCCAGCAGCCCGACAGGGGATACGCAGTATTTT
>-|TRBV28|TRBJ1-5|-
CASSRSGGAGQPQHF
TGTGCCAGCAGTAGAAGTGGGGGCGCCGGTCAGCCCCAGCATTTT
>TRBD1|TRBV18|TRBJ1-2|few
CASSPPTGPYGYTF
TGTGCCAGCTCACCGCCGACAGGGCCCTATGGCTACACCTTC
>TRBD2|TRBV24-1|TRBJ2-5|-
CATSDLGHASGSRETQYF
TGTGCCACCAGTGATTTGGGTCACGCTAGCGGGAGCAGGGAGACCCAGTACTTC
>TRBD1|TRBV20-1|TRBJ1-2|-
CSAGGSYGYTF
TGCAGCGCAGGGGGGAGCTATGGCTACACCTTC
>-|TRBV30|TRBJ1-5|-
CAWRTGGNQPQHF
TGTGCCTGGAGAACAGGCGGCAATCAGCCCCAGCATTTT
>-|TRBV3-1/TRBV3-2|TRBJ2-2|-
CASSPNTLGGNTGELFF
TGTGCCAGCAGCCCGAATACCCTGGGGGGAAACACCGGGGAGCTGTTTTTT
>TRBD1|TRBV7-9|TRBJ1-2|-
CASSLRDRGYGYTF
TGTGCCAGCAGCTTACGGGACAGGGGATATGGCTACACCTTC
>TRBD2|TRBV29-1|TRBJ2-3|-
CSAVAGPSTDTQYF
TGCAGCGCCGTAGCGGGACCCAGCACAGATACGCAGTATTTT
>TRBD1|TRBV14|TRBJ1-6|-
CASSVQGAFNNSPLHF
TGTGCCAGCAGCGTACAGGGGGCTTTCAATAATTCACCCCTCCACTTT
>-|TRBV4-1|TRBJ2-5|-
CASSLPRETQYF
TGCGCCAGCAGCCTTCCTAGAGAGACCCAGTACTTC
>-|TRBV30|TRBJ1-1|-
CAWSRVQGRRTEAFF
TGTGCCTGGAGTCGAGTACAGGGCAGGAGGACTGAAGCTTTCTTT
>TRBD1|TRBV5-5|TRBJ2-5|-
CASSLGQSPQETQYF
TGTGCCAGCAGCCTGGGACAGAGCCCCCAAGAGACCCAGTACTTC
>-|TRBV28|TRBJ1-2|-
CASSLAGFYDGYTF
TGTGCCAGCAGTTTAGCAGGTTTTTATGATGGCTACACCTTC
>TRBD1|TRBV4-1|TRBJ2-3|-
CASSQDGTGGSPDTQYF
TGCGCCAGCAGCCAAGACGGGACAGGGGGATCCCCAGATACGCAGTATTTT
>-|TRBV2|TRBJ2-3|-
CASSEVLRTDTQYF
TGTGCCAGCAGTGAAGTCCTACGCACAGATACGCAGTATTTT
>TRBD1|TRBV9|TRBJ2-1|-
CASSVAGQGSYNEQFF
TGTGCCAGCAGCGTAGCCGGACAGGGGTCGTATAATGAGCAGTTCTTC